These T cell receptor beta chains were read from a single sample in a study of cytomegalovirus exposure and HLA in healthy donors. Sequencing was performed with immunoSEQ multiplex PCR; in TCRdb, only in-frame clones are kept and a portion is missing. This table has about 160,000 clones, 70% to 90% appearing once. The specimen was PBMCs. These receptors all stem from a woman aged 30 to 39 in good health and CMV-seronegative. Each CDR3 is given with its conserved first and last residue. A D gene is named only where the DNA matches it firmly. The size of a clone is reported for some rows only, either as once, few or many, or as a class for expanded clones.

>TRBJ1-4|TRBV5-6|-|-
TGTGCCAGCAGCTCGGTGGGGGGGGGCGAAAAAAAACTGTTTTTT
CASSSVGGGEKKLFF
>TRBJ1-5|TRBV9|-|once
TGTGCCAGCAGCGTAGATGGAGTGGGTAATCAGCCCCAGCATTTT
CASSVDGVGNQPQHF
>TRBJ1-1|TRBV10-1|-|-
TGCGCCAGCAGCTTGGACAGTCTCACAACTGAAGCTTTCTTT
CASSLDSLTTEAFF
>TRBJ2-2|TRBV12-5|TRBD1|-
TGTGCTAGTGGTAACGGGACAGGGTACACCGGGGAGCTGTTTTTT
CASGNGTGYTGELFF
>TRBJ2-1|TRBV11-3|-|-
TGTGCCAGCAGCTTAGGCCCTCGGGAGCAGTTCTTC
CASSLGPREQFF
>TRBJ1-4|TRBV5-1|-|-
TGCGCCAGCGGGCGCGGGCAGATTAATGAAAAACTGTTTTTT
CASGRGQINEKLFF
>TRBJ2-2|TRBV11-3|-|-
TGTGCCAGCAGCTTAGGACTTTTCGAGGAGCTGTTTTTT
CASSLGLFEELFF
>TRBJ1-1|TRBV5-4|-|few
TGTGCCAGCAGCTTGGGCACCGGCGGGACTGAAGCTTTCTTT
CASSLGTGGTEAFF
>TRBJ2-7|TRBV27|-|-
TGTGCCAGCAGTTTTTCGGGAGTTCCCTACGAGCAGTACTTC
CASSFSGVPYEQYF
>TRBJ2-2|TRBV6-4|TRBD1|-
TGTGCCAGCAGTGGCGCCGGGACAGGGGACACCGGGGAGCTGTTTTTT
CASSGAGTGDTGELFF
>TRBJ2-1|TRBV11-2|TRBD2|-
TGTGCCAGCAGTTCTACCGGGACTAGCGTCTACAATGAGCAGTTCTTC
CASSSTGTSVYNEQFF
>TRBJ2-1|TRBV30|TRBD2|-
TGTGCCTGGAGATTAGCGGGAGATAGCGATGAGCAGTTCTTC
CAWRLAGDSDEQFF
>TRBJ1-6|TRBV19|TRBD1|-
TGTGCCAGTAGTGTCCAGGGACAGGGTGTTAATTCACCCCTCCACTTT
CASSVQGQGVNSPLHF
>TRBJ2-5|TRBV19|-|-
TGTGCCAGTAGCCCCACAGGGTACCAAGAGACCCAGTACTTC
CASSPTGYQETQYF
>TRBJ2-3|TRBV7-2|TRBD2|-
TGTGCCAGCAGCTTTCTGAGGGTAGCGGGGGGGTCCGATACGCAGTATTTT
CASSFLRVAGGSDTQYF